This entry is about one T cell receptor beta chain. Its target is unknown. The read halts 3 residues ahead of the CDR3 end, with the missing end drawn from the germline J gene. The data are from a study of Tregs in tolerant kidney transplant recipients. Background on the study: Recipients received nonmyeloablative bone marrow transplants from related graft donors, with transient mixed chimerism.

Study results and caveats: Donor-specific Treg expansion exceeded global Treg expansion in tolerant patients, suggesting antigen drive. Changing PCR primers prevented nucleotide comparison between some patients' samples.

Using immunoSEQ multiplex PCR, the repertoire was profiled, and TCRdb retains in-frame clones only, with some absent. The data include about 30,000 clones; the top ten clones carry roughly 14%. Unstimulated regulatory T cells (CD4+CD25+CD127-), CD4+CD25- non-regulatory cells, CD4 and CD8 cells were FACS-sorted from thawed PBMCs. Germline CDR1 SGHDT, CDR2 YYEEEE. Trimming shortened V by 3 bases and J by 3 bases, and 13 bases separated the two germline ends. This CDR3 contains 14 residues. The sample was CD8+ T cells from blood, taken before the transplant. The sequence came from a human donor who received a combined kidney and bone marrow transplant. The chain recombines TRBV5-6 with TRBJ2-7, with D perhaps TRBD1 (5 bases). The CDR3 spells CASSYLQGIYEQYF. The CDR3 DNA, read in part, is TGTGCCAGCAGCTACCTGCAGGGAATCTACGAG.